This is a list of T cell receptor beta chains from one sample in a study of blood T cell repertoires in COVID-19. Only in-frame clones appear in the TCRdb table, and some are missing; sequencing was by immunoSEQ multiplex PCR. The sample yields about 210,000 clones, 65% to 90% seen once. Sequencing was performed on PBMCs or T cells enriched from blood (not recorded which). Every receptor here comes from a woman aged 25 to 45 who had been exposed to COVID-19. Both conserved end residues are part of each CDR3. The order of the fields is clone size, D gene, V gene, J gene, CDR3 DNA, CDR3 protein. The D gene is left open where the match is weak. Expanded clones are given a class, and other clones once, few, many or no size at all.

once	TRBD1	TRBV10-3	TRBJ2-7	TGTGCCATCAGTGAGGGGGACAGGGAATTATACGAGCAGTACTTC	CAISEGDRELYEQYF
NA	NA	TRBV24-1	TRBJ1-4	TGTGCCACCAGTGAGTCGGCAACTAATGAAAAACTGTTTTTT	CATSESATNEKLFF
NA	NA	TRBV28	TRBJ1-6	TGTGCCAGCACCAACCCGGTCAATTCACCCCTCCACTTT	CASTNPVNSPLHF
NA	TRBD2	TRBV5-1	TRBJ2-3	TGCGCCAGCAGCTCAGCGGGGGGGCCCGGTATTTTCACAGATACGCAGTATTTT	CASSSAGGPGIFTDTQYF
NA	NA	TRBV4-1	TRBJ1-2	TGCGCCAGCAGCCAAGAAACAGAACTGCACTATGGCTACACCTTC	CASSQETELHYGYTF
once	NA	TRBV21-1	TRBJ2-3	TGTGCCAGCAGCAATTCCGGGACAGGCAACACAGATACGCAGTATTTT	CASSNSGTGNTDTQYF
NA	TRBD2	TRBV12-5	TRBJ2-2	TGTGCTAGTGGTCAGCGGGGTATGGTCACCGGGGAGCTGTTTTTT	CASGQRGMVTGELFF
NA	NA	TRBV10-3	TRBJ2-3	TGTGCCATCACACAGAGCACAGATACGCAGTATTTT	CAITQSTDTQYF
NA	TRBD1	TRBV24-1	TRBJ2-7	TGTGCCACCAGTGACCCGGGACAGGGGGCCTACGAGCAGTACTTC	CATSDPGQGAYEQYF
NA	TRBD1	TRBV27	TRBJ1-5	TGTGCCAGCAGTTTATACCCGCCGACAGGGTGGGTTCCCAATCAGCCCCAGCATTTT	CASSLYPPTGWVPNQPQHF
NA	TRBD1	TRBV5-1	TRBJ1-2	TGCGCCAGCAGGCCAGGGACAGGGGGCTTGACTGGCTACACCTTC	CASRPGTGGLTGYTF
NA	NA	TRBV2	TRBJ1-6	TGTGCCAGCAGTCTACCCAATTCACCCCTCCACTTT	CASSLPNSPLHF
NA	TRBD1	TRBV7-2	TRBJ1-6	TGTGCCAGCAGCTCCTGGACAGGGGGGGGTTCACCCCTCCACTTT	CASSSWTGGGSPLHF
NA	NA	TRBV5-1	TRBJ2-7	TGCGCCAGCAGCTCCGACTCCTTCAGCTCCTACGAGCAGTACTTC	CASSSDSFSSYEQYF
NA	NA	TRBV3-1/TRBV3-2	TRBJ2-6	TGTGCCAGCAGCCATGTGAGTGGTGGGGCCAACGTCCTGACTTTC	CASSHVSGGANVLTF
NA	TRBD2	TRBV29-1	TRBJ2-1	TGTTCCGCTAGCGGGGCCTCCTACAATGAGCAGTTCTTC	CSASGASYNEQFF
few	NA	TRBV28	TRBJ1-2	TGTGCCAGCTCCCTGGGTTTGGGAGGTGACTATGGCTACACCTTC	CASSLGLGGDYGYTF
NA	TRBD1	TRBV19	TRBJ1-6	TGTGCCAGTAGTATAGGGACCGACAGGGGGGTATCTTCACCCCTCCACTTT	CASSIGTDRGVSSPLHF
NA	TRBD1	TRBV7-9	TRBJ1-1	TGTGCCAGCAGCCCTCCCGACTACAGGGGGAACACTGAAGCTTTCTTT	CASSPPDYRGNTEAFF
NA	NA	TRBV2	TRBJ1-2	TGTGCCAGCAGTGAAGCGCTTGGAGGGGTTGGCTACACCTTC	CASSEALGGVGYTF
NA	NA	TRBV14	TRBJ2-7	TGTGCCAGCAGCCAATACTCCTACGAGCAGTACTTC	CASSQYSYEQYF
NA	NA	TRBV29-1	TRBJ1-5	TGCAGCGTGGCCCGAGAAACAGGTCAGCCCCAGCATTTT	CSVARETGQPQHF
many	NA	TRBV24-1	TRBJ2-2	TGTGCCACCAGTGATTTGAGGAGGGTCGGCACCGGGGAGCTGTTTTTT	CATSDLRRVGTGELFF
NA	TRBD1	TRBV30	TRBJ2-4	TGTGCCTGGGGGCTCGACAGGGTCCAGCAAAACATTCAGTACTTC	CAWGLDRVQQNIQYF
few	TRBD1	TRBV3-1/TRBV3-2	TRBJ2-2	TGTGCCAGCAGCCAAGGGACAGGGCGGACCGGGGAGCTGTTTTTT	CASSQGTGRTGELFF
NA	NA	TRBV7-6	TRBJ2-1	TGTGCCAGCAGCCTGACTCTTGAGCAGTTCTTC	CASSLTLEQFF
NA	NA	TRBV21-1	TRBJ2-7	TGTGCCAGCAGCAAATCACAGGGCTTCAAACCCTACGAGCAGTACTTC	CASSKSQGFKPYEQYF
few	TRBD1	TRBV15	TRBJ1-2	TGTGCCACCAGCAGAGGCCTAGGGACAGGGGCCTATGGCTACACCTTC	CATSRGLGTGAYGYTF
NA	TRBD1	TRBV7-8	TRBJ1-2	TGTGCCAGCAGCTTTGACAGGGGGGCGTATGGCTACACCTTC	CASSFDRGAYGYTF
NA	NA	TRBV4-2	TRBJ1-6	TGTGCCAGCAGCCAAGAAGTCCAACTTCCTAATAATTCACCCCTCCACTTT	CASSQEVQLPNNSPLHF
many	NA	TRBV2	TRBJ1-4	TGTGCCAGCAGTGACCAGTCTAATGAAAAACTGTTTTTT	CASSDQSNEKLFF